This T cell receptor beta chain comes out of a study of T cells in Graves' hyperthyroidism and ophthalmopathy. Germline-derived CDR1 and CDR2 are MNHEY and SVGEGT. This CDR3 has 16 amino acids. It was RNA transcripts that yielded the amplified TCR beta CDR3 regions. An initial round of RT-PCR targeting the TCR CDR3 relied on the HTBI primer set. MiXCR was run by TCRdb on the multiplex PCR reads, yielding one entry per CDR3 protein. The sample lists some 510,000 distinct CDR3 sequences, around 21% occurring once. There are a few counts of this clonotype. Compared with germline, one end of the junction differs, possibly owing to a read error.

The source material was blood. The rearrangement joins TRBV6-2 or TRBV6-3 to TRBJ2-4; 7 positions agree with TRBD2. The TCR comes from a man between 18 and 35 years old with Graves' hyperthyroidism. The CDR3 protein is CASSYAGEIAKNIKYF. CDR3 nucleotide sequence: TGTGCCAGCAGTTACGCGGGGGAGATAGCCAAAAACATTAAGTACTTC.